This T cell receptor (beta chain) was found in a study of blood T cell repertoires in COVID-19. The table came from immunoSEQ multiplex PCR; TCRdb's copy has only in-frame clones and leaves some out. The table records about 98,000 clones, around 86% of them present only once. The TCR originated in a man aged 45 to 65 with acute or convalescent COVID-19. Source material: peripheral blood.

The CDR3 DNA reads as TGTGCCAGCAGCCATGGAACGGACAGCCGGATCTATGGCTACACCTTC. As protein: CASSHGTDSRIYGYTF. This chain connects TRBV3-1 (or the pseudogene TRBV3-2) to TRBJ1-2, with a tentative D call TRBD1 (6 bases). The germline V and J ends were trimmed by 3 bases and 4 bases, with 18 bases remaining between them. The CDR3 sequence is 16 residues long. Germline V gives CDR1 LGHDT, CDR2 YNNKEL (reference sequence).